This entry concerns a single T cell receptor (beta chain). This entry is derived from a study of blood T cell repertoires in COVID-19. Ages ranged from about 18 to 89 years, with residence in more than 20 US areas. Recovered participants had two consecutive negative NP/OP PCR tests, healthcare professional clearance, or symptom resolution. Sequenced by immunoSEQ multiplex PCR; TCRdb stores in-frame clones only, minus some. Found here are about 130,000 clones, roughly four fifths of them singletons; the top ten hold more than 15%. The CDR3 has 16 amino acids. Trimming cost V 5 bases and J 5 bases; bases outside gene matches: 9. The germline V gene encodes CDR1 MNHNY and CDR2 SVGAGI (reference sequence).

The sequencing input was PBMCs or T cells enriched from blood (not recorded which). The chain has TRBV6-6 and TRBJ2-5; 12 bases agree with TRBD2. The source is a man between 25 and 39 years old who had recovered from COVID-19. CDR3 residues: CASSRLAGGPGETQYF. The CDR3 DNA follows: TGTGCCAGCAGTCGGCTAGCGGGGGGGCCTGGGGAGACCCAGTACTTC.